These 31 T cell receptor beta chains share one sample of origin, sequenced in a study of T cells after yellow fever vaccination. TCRdb ran MiXCR on the 5' RACE reads and lists one entry per CDR3 protein. Of about 400,000 distinct CDR3 sequences detected, approximately 10% appear once; the ten largest clones hold 15% to 20%. Sequenced here: PBMCs, sampled on the day of the first yellow fever vaccination. All receptors derive from a man between 18 and 35 years old who received the YFV17D yellow fever vaccine.

This clonotype was counted only a few times. The V and J genes are TRBV15 and TRBJ1-1; 7 positions agree with TRBD1. This CDR3 has 15 amino acids. The V and J ends lost 1 base and 5 bases, in that order; junction bases with no gene match: 7. Germline CDR1 and CDR2: LNHNV and YYDKDF (reference sequence). The CDR3 is CATSRGGGRGTEAFF. The CDR3, as DNA: TGTGCCACCAGCAGAGGAGGGGGCCGGGGGACTGAAGCTTTCTTT.

This clonotype has just a few counts. The rearrangement joins TRBV6-6 to TRBJ2-2; 7 bases map to TRBD1. Germline V lookup: CDR1 MNHNY, CDR2 SVGAGI (reference sequence). Trimming cost V 6 bases and J 6 bases; bases outside gene matches: 4. The CDR3 totals 13 residues. The CDR3 sequence: CASRDRESGELFF. The CDR3 nucleotides are TGTGCCAGCAGAGACAGGGAATCCGGGGAGCTGTTTTTT.

There are a few counts of this clonotype. The chain joins TRBV5-1 to TRBJ2-3; 8 positions match TRBD2. V lost 3 bases, J lost 2 bases, and 14 bases stayed unmatched. Per the germline V gene, CDR1 is SGHRS and CDR2 is YFSETQ. This CDR3 has 18 residues. The CDR3 spells CASSYFPGLVPSTDTQYF. CDR3 sequence (DNA): TGCGCCAGCAGCTACTTTCCGGGACTAGTCCCCTCCACAGATACGCAGTATTTT.

This clonotype showed up just a few times. The rearrangement joins TRBV11-2 to TRBJ2-7; 9 bases align to TRBD2. Germline V gene data show CDR1 as SGHAT and CDR2 as FQNNGV. The CDR3 has 17 amino acids. Losses at the gene ends were 0 bases for V and 6 bases for J; bases not matched to a gene: 12. In DNA, the CDR3 is TGTGCCAGCAGCTTAGAGTTTGGAGGCGGGGGGGCCTCCGAGCAGTACGTC. It encodes CASSLEFGGGGASEQYV.

This clonotype was detected only a few times. The chain links TRBV6-2 or TRBV6-3 to TRBJ2-1, with 8 bases aligning to TRBD2. Germline values: CDR1 MNHEY, CDR2 SVGEGT. The CDR3 is made up of 14 amino acids. V dropped 2 bases and J dropped 8; count of bases not matched to a gene: 5. In nucleotides, the CDR3 is TGTGCCAGCAGTTACCGGCGGGAGGACGATGAGCAGTTCTTC. Encoded protein: CASSYRREDDEQFF.

This clonotype has ten or more counts. This chain connects TRBV2 to TRBJ2-6, with 9 positions matching TRBD1. CDR3 size: 15 residues. Germline-derived CDR1 and CDR2 are SNHLY and FYNNEI. The junction had 0 bases not matched to a gene; V was cut back by 4 bases and J by 2 bases. CDR3 bases: TGTGCCAGCAGTGGGGACAGGGCTGGGGCCAACGTCCTGACTTTC. This sequence encodes CASSGDRAGANVLTF.

The rearrangement joins TRBV20-1 to TRBJ1-6; possible D gene TRBD1, 6 bases. The germline V gene has CDR1 DFQATT and CDR2 SNEGSKA (reference sequence). The CDR3 is made up of 15 amino acids. The CDR3 here is CSGIRGTTYNSPLHF. CDR3 DNA sequence: TGCAGCGGGATCAGGGGAACGACCTATAATTCACCCCTCCACTTT.

The table lists this clonotype with a few counts. The V and J genes are TRBV12-3 or TRBV12-4 and TRBJ1-1, with D unclear. This CDR3 comprises 16 residues. V lost 7 bases and J lost 0, with 18 bases in between. In DNA, the CDR3 is TGTGCCAGCACCCTAGGAGGGTGGAGGATGAACACTGAAGCTTTCTTT. It encodes CASTLGGWRMNTEAFF.

This chain joins TRBV6-5 and TRBJ2-3; the D is unclear. V was cut by 2 bases and J by 4 bases, with 10 bases left in between. CDR3 length equals 14 residues. The germline gives CDR1 MNHEY, CDR2 SVGAGI. The CDR3 loop is CASSYGDFPDTQYF. The CDR3 bases are TGTGCCAGCAGTTACGGGGATTTCCCAGATACGCAGTATTTT.

There are a few counts of this clonotype. The chain carries TRBV4-3 and TRBJ2-7; possible D gene TRBD2, 6 bases. Trimming removed 1 base at V and 2 bases at J, with 9 bases between. Per the germline V gene, CDR1 is LGHNA and CDR2 is YSLEER. The length of the CDR3 is 14 residues. The CDR3 spells CASSQAEGTYEQYF. Written as DNA, the CDR3 is TGCGCCAGCAGCCAAGCGGAGGGGACCTACGAGCAGTACTTC.

This clonotype was found a few times. CDR3 region: CASSPWVTYEQYF. DNA of the CDR3: TGTGCCAGCAGCCCATGGGTCACCTACGAGCAGTACTTC. This rearrangement joins TRBV7-2 to TRBJ2-7; D unresolved. Between the trimmed V and J ends, which lost 5 bases and 2 bases, there was a span of 10 bases. Germline V gene sequence: CDR1 SGHTA, CDR2 FQGNSA. This CDR3 region has 13 residues.

At least ten counts were recorded for this clonotype. V gene TRBV12-3 or TRBV12-4 combines with J gene TRBJ1-5; D call uncertain. The CDR3 is 11 amino acids. Trimming left V 8 bases short and J 5 bases short, with 7 bases between. Here the CDR3 DNA reads TGTGCCAGCCTCCCTGATCAGCCCCAGCATTTT. Its protein is CASLPDQPQHF.

Ten or more counts support this clonotype. The genes are TRBV5-1 and TRBJ2-7; 7 nucleotides match TRBD1. In germline, CDR1 is SGHRS, CDR2 YFSETQ. V lost 5 bases to trimming and J lost 7 bases; unmatched junction nucleotides: 9. The CDR3 is made up of 13 amino acids. CDR3 sequence reads: CASSRTGDREQYV. The CDR3 region has the DNA TGCGCCAGCAGTCGTACAGGGGATCGGGAGCAGTACGTC.

This clonotype was counted only a few times. The chain joins TRBV9 to TRBJ2-1; TRBD1 agrees at 7 bases. The CDR3 totals 15 residues. Trimming took 3 bases from V and 0 from J; bases not matched to a gene: 3. Germline V gene lookup returns CDR1 SGDLS and CDR2 YYNGEE. The CDR3 sequence: CASSEGQSSYNEQFF. DNA of the CDR3: TGTGCCAGCAGCGAGGGACAGAGCTCCTACAATGAGCAGTTCTTC.

This clonotype was seen more than once but under ten times. V is TRBV6-6 and J is TRBJ2-5, with D tentatively TRBD1 (5 bases). Germline values: CDR1 MNHNY, CDR2 SVGAGI (reference sequence). This CDR3 contains 13 residues. The germline V and J ends were trimmed by 4 bases and 4 bases, with 10 bases remaining between them. This CDR3 reads CASSLTVVETQYF. Written as DNA, the CDR3 is TGTGCCAGCAGTTTGACAGTCGTAGAGACCCAGTACTTC.

The V and J genes are TRBV7-3 and TRBJ2-6; weak D call: TRBD2 (5 bases). In germline, CDR1 is SGHTA, CDR2 FQGTGA. CDR3 size: 16 residues. V was shortened by 1 base and J by 3 bases, with 10 bases between the two germline ends. The CDR3 here is CASSLIGDGGANVLTF. In nucleotides, the CDR3 is TGTGCCAGCAGCTTAATCGGGGATGGTGGGGCCAACGTCCTGACTTTC.

The CDR3 loop reads CSVGPGAGELFF. In nucleotides, the CDR3 is TGCAGCGTGGGTCCCGGGGCTGGGGAGCTGTTTTTT. The rearrangement uses TRBV29-1 and TRBJ2-2; D possibly uses TRBD1 or TRBD2 (5 bases each). Germline V gene lookup returns CDR1 SQVTM and CDR2 ANQGSEA. This CDR3 region has 12 residues. The V gene lost 6 bases and the J gene lost 8 bases, with 13 bases spanning the gap.

In this sample, this clonotype turned up many times. This chain links TRBV4-3 with TRBJ1-4, with no clear D. Deletions cut 0 bases from V and 7 bases from J, with 9 bases between. The CDR3 is 14 amino acids. CDR1 LGHNA and CDR2 YSLEER come from the germline V gene. CDR3 protein: CASSQEGNSEKLFF. The CDR3 coding sequence is TGCGCCAGCAGCCAAGAGGGGAATAGTGAAAAACTGTTTTTT.

The chain joins TRBV7-9 to TRBJ2-2; D gene uncertain. Trimming took off 6 bases at V and 2 bases at J, with 19 bases between the two ends. The length of the CDR3 is 17 residues. Germline loops: CDR1 SEHNR, CDR2 FQNEAQ (reference sequence). CDR3 sequence reads: CASSSVPMRYNTGELFF. For the CDR3, the DNA is TGTGCCAGCAGTTCGGTCCCGATGAGGTACAACACCGGGGAGCTGTTTTTT. The entire variable domain, with the rest obtained from reference TRBV7-9 and TRBJ2-2, is as follows: DTGVSQNPRHKITKRGQNVTFRCDPISEHNRLYWYRQTLGQGPEFLTYFQNEAQLEKSRLLSDRFSAERPKGSFSTLEIQRTEQGDSAMYLCASSSVPMRYNTGELFFGEGSRLTVL.

This clonotype turned up a few times. The chain recombines TRBV12-3 or TRBV12-4 with TRBJ2-2; D is tentatively TRBD1 or TRBD2 (6 bases each). The V and J ends lost 11 bases and 5 bases respectively, with 18 bases between them. The CDR3 covers 14 residues. CDR3 sequence reads: CAVQGGMRTGELFF. The CDR3 DNA is TGTGCCGTTCAAGGGGGGATGAGAACCGGGGAGCTGTTTTTT.

This clonotype appeared a few times. The rearrangement uses TRBV5-5 and TRBJ1-2, with 9 bases lining up with TRBD1. The junction had 12 bases not matched to a gene; V was cut back by 4 bases and J by 8 bases. The CDR3 is 15 amino acids. Per the germline V gene, CDR1 is SGHKS and CDR2 is YYEKEE (reference sequence). The CDR3 coding sequence is TGTGCCAGCAGCCCCCACCCCTACAGGGGGCGAGGCTACACCTTC. It encodes CASSPHPYRGRGYTF.

This clonotype was seen repeatedly, ten times or more. The chain has TRBV30 and TRBJ2-3, with a weak D call TRBD1 (5 bases). Trimming took 0 bases from V and 5 from J, leaving 18 bases between them. This CDR3 is built from 16 residues. Germline V lookup: CDR1 GTSNPN, CDR2 SVGIG (reference sequence). CDR3 coding DNA: TGTGCCTGGAGTGTATACAGGCCCACTAAGGGAGATACGCAGTATTTT. Residues: CAWSVYRPTKGDTQYF.

This clonotype has more than one count but fewer than ten. This chain connects TRBV3-1 to TRBJ2-7; unclear D gene. The CDR3 contains 15 residues. Trimming left V 4 bases short and J 5 bases short, with 18 bases between. The germline gives CDR1 LGHDT, CDR2 YNNKEL (reference sequence). In DNA, the CDR3 is TGTGCCAGCAGCCCCGCTTTGAGAACACTTGACGAGCAGTACGTC. It yields the protein CASSPALRTLDEQYV.

This clonotype was counted only a few times. The chain carries TRBV5-1 and TRBJ2-5, with 12 bases aligning to TRBD1. In germline, CDR1 is SGHRS, CDR2 YFSETQ. The junction had 7 bases not matched to a gene; V was cut back by 2 bases and J by 5 bases. CDR3 size: 16 residues. Written as DNA, the CDR3 is TGCGCCAGCAGCTTTCGGGACAGGGGGCCCGATGAGACCCAGTACTTC. The encoded protein is CASSFRDRGPDETQYF.

This clonotype has only a few counts. The chain recombines TRBV6-5 with TRBJ1-2; no definite D call. The CDR3 loop spans 13 amino acids. V was cut by 0 bases and J by 3 bases, with 5 bases left in between. The germline CDR1 and CDR2 sequences are MNHEY and SVGAGI. CDR3: CASSYSSYYGYTF. The DNA of the CDR3 is TGTGCCAGCAGTTACTCTTCCTACTATGGCTACACCTTC.

This clonotype has more than one count but fewer than ten. This chain joins TRBV7-2 and TRBJ1-5, with D possibly TRBD1 on 5 matching bases. CDR3 length: 15 amino acids. Germline CDR1 and CDR2: SGHTA and FQGNSA. With 5 bases removed from V and 6 bases from J, the gap between germline ends came to 17 bases. The DNA for the CDR3 is TGTGCCAGCAGCCCATGGGGGGGTATGAGTCAGCCCCAGCATTTT. It translates to CASSPWGGMSQPQHF.

The J gene is TRBJ2-2, the V gene TRBV11-1, with 7 bases aligning to TRBD2. Germline lookup yields CDR1 SGHAT and CDR2 FQDESV (reference sequence). J gave up 4 bases and V 2 bases, and 7 bases lay outside the gene matches. The CDR3 is 16 amino acids. The CDR3 loop is CASSLLTGGGTGELFF. The CDR3 coding sequence is TGTGCCAGCAGCTTATTAACGGGAGGAGGCACCGGGGAGCTGTTTTTT.

CDR3 residues: CASGETGKGNTIYF. CDR3 nucleotides: TGTGCCAGCGGAGAGACAGGGAAAGGAAACACCATATATTTT. The chain joins TRBV12-3 or TRBV12-4 to TRBJ1-3; 7 positions match TRBD1. CDR3 size: 14 residues. Unmatched junction bases numbered 8, after V lost 8 bases and J lost 4 bases.

The rearrangement joins TRBV7-9 to TRBJ2-5, with D uncertain. Trimming took 8 bases from V and 0 from J, leaving 4 bases between them. The length of the CDR3 is 11 residues. Germline CDR1 reads SEHNR; CDR2 reads FQNEAQ (reference sequence). This CDR3 is CASGNQETQYF. The CDR3, as DNA: TGTGCCAGCGGCAACCAAGAGACCCAGTACTTC.

This chain links TRBV20-1 with TRBJ2-3, with 10 bases aligning to TRBD2. Germline V gene data show CDR1 as DFQATT and CDR2 as SNEGSKA (reference sequence). Unmatched junction bases numbered 5, after V lost 5 bases and J lost 0 bases. CDR3 length: 15 residues. The CDR3 sequence: CSARLAGGSTDTQYF. The CDR3 nucleotides read TGCAGTGCTCGATTAGCGGGGGGAAGCACAGATACGCAGTATTTT.

This clonotype was seen a few times. The V gene is TRBV23-1, the J gene TRBJ2-1; 13 positions match TRBD2. TRBV23-1 is sorted into the ORF group, with uncertain function. This CDR3 is built from 19 residues. The J segment lost 5 bases and the V segment lost 6 bases, leaving 16 bases of the junction unmatched. The CDR3 DNA reads TGCGCCAGCAGGCCGACCGGGACTAGCGGGGCCATGATAAACAATGAGCAGTTCTTC. Amino acid sequence: CASRPTGTSGAMINNEQFF.